This T cell receptor beta chain was identified in a study of T-cell memory formation after mild COVID-19. General study findings and limits: CD4/CD8 balance held among clones contracting day 15 to 85, and later expanders leaned CD4+. Contracting CD8+ clones were enriched in EMRA, CD4+ mainly in CM and EM.

This clonotype was observed once. Its antigen is undetermined. The TCR alpha and TCR beta cDNA libraries, bearing sample barcodes and UMIs, were generated by 5'RACE using constant-segment primers. TCRdb re-analysed the 5' RACE reads in MiXCR, keeping a single row per CDR3 protein. The sample includes approximately 480,000 distinct CDR3 sequences, around a sixth of them seen just once. With V trimmed by 6 bases and J by 3 bases, 12 bases remained unmatched. Per germline, CDR1 SGHVS and CDR2 FNYEAQ. The CDR3 has 16 residues. The specimen was PBMCs or a T cell subset sorted from them (not recorded which). This TCR derives from an adult woman who had mild COVID-19 (a few samples of this study predate the infection). Cell type and time point are not known. This chain uses TRBV7-6 with TRBJ2-7, with TRBD2 identical over 9 bases. The CDR3 protein is CASSSGLATAGYEQYF. The CDR3 nucleotides are TGTGCCAGCAGTTCGGGACTAGCCACTGCGGGCTACGAGCAGTACTTC.